The following is a T cell receptor (beta chain) sequence with its context. This clone has just one count. Which antigen it targets is not known. The junction and the germline gene differ at one end; a read error may be behind it. The sample belongs to a study of blood T cell repertoires in COVID-19 (dated by TCRdb to the early 2020s). About the investigation overall: Collaborator samples came from the United States, Italy and Spain and covered acute and convalescent phases of COVID-19. A freely available public database, intended as a resource for researchers studying the immune response to SARS-CoV-2, is where the repertoires were released. Subjects who had been exposed to COVID-19, were actively infected with it, or had recovered from it provided the deeply sampled blood TCRbeta repertoires that made up the dataset. Sample metadata almost always included a de-identified subject ID, COVID-19 status, age in years and sex. Samples came from the ongoing ImmuneRACE study (first 160 participants) plus 1,254 subjects from 6 global collaborators. The prospective study material was composed of cDNA or gDNA derived from T cells, B-cell-depleted T cells, or PBMCs. HLA class I and class II types, where available, came from metadata supplied by the sample provider rather than from assay-based typing. The research as a whole found: Clinical and demographic metadata were provided uncurated, with the amount varying by source and participant.

In Seattle, one collaborating source enrolled patients while the infection was active and tracked those patients longitudinally over the course of disease. Collaborating institutions collected whole blood in K2EDTA tubes following their own protocols. For TCRbeta analysis, collaborators shipped samples as frozen whole blood, isolated PBMCs, or DNA extracted from either of those sample types. TCRbeta CDR3 regions were amplified from genomic DNA using the immunoSEQ Assay, a bias-controlled multiplex PCR. The source study handled its data this way. Within the assay, amplification of reference gene primers was used to estimate how many nucleated cells each sample contained. To quantify the absolute abundance of each unique TCRbeta CDR3 rearrangement, sequence reads were collapsed and filtered. Productive Simpson clonality was computed per sample as the square root of Simpson's diversity index over productive rearrangements. TCRdb limited this immuneACCESS table to in-frame rearrangements with V and J called. A share of clones is missing; checked studies link under half to unresolved V genes, and the rest is unexplained. That table furnishes V, J and clone size, whereas the DNA furnished D and trimming. The sample data list around 120,000 clones, and about nine tenths of these were observed just once. The ten largest clones add up to about 4.6% of the sample.

Input material: peripheral blood. This TCR was recovered from a man in his 60s with COVID-19, enrolled during active disease.

The DNA reads TGCGCCAGCAGCCAAGATCGGGGTCCCTTGGACTTC. Translation gives CASSQDRGPLDF. The chain is made from TRBV4-1 and TRBJ2-7; TRBD2 could be the D gene, as 5 bases match. CDR1 MGHRA and CDR2 YSYEKL were looked up in the germline V gene. There are 12 amino acids in the CDR3, from cysteine to phenylalanine inclusive. The sequence is cut down to CDR3 DNA, 36 bases in frame from base 1.